The T cell receptor beta chain under discussion was sequenced for a study of CD8 T cells in Susac syndrome. Reverse transcription used roughly 0.45 to 1 ug RNA and random hexamers. Amplification of TCR beta CDR3 was carried out by immunoSEQ multiplex PCR, which covered 54 Vbeta and 13 Jbeta segments. A single record per CDR3 protein comes from TCRdb applying MiXCR to the immunoSEQ multiplex PCR reads. The top ten hold roughly 0.091% of the sample, which has 95,000 to 150,000 distinct CDR3 sequences, around 94% seen once. J gave up 3 bases and V 0 bases, and 6 bases lay outside the gene matches. CDR3 length: 15 residues. Per germline, CDR1 DFQATT and CDR2 SNEGSKA (reference sequence). Sequencing of TCR beta, carried out with a high-throughput approach, was applied to CD8+ and CD4+ T cells from the blood. In contrast to the negatively isolated CD8+ and CD4+ T cells, TEMRA cells were FACS-enriched.

Sequencing input: CD4+ T cells from PBMCs. The chain links TRBV20-1 to TRBJ1-1, with 8 bases lining up with TRBD1. The sequence derives from a human donor in good health. The CDR3 loop reads CSARDLGQGDTEAFF. The DNA of the CDR3 is TGCAGTGCTAGAGATTTAGGACAGGGTGACACTGAAGCTTTCTTT.